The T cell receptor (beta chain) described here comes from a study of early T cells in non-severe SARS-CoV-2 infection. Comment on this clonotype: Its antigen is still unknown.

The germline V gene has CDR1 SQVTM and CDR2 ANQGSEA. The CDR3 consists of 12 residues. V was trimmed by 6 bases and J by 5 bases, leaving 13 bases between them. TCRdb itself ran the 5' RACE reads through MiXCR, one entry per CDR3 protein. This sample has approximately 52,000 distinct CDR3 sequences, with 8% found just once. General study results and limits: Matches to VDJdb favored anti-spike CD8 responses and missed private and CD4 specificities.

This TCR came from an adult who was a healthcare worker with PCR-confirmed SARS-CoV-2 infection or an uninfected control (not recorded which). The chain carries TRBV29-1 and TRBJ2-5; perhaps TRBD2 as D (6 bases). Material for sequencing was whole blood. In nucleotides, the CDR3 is TGCAGCGTCCAGACTAGGCAGGAGACCCAGTACTTC. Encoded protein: CSVQTRQETQYF.